The 20 T cell receptor beta chains reported below all come from one sample, sequenced in a study of OX40 agonist ivuxolimab in advanced cancers. Repertoires were generated with immunoSEQ multiplex PCR, while TCRdb's copy carries only in-frame clones and drops some. The table records about 77,000 clones, over 85% of them present only once. The material was CD4+ or CD8+ T cells sorted from blood, obtained in a trial of the OX40 agonist ivuxolimab. Receptors were obtained from an adult with an advanced solid tumor such as melanoma, head and neck, liver or kidney cancer.

This chain connects TRBV5-1 to TRBJ2-3; 7 nucleotides match TRBD1. Germline CDR1 SGHRS, CDR2 YFSETQ. CDR3 length: 15 residues. Germline trimming cut 5 bases from V and 2 bases from J; bases unmatched to any gene: 8. The CDR3 coding sequence is TGCGCCAGCAGTTACGGGCAGGGGGTCACAGATACGCAGTATTTT. This sequence encodes CASSYGQGVTDTQYF.

This chain connects TRBV28 to TRBJ1-1; 7 bases map to TRBD1. The junction had 13 bases not matched to a gene; V was cut back by 5 bases and J by 4 bases. The germline V gene has CDR1 MDHEN and CDR2 SYDVKM. This CDR3 region has 16 residues. The CDR3 sequence: CASSIASPGGGTEAFF. In DNA, the CDR3 is TGTGCCAGCAGTATCGCCTCACCAGGGGGTGGCACTGAAGCTTTCTTT.

This clone was counted a few times. The chain uses TRBV5-4 and TRBJ1-6; D might be TRBD1 (5 bases). Germline CDR1 and CDR2: SGHNT and YYREEE (reference sequence). The CDR3 is made up of 14 amino acids. Trimming left V 2 bases short and J 10 bases short, with 13 bases between. CDR3 region: CASSLQGAGSPLHF. Here the CDR3 DNA reads TGTGCCAGCAGCTTACAAGGGGCTGGATCACCCCTCCACTTT.

Comment on this clone: Within the sample, other DNA sequences also encode this same CDR3. The chain joins TRBV5-1 to TRBJ1-1; tentatively, D is TRBD1 (5 bases). The CDR3 is made up of 14 amino acids. Trimming stripped 1 base from V and 0 bases from J, with 7 bases between. Germline CDR1 reads SGHRS; CDR2 reads YFSETQ. Written as DNA, the CDR3 is TGCGCCAGCAGCTTGCAGGGAATGAACACTGAAGCTTTCTTT. This sequence encodes CASSLQGMNTEAFF. The full variable domain, its missing parts supplied by reference TRBV5-1 and TRBJ1-1, is KAGVTQTPRYLIKTRGQQVTLSCSPISGHRSVSWYQQTPGQGLQFLFEYFSETQRNKGNFPGRFSGRQFSNSRSEMNVSTLELGDSALYLCASSLQGMNTEAFFGQGTRLTVV.

The V call is TRBV6-5, the J call TRBJ2-7; TRBD2 might be the D (5 bases). The CDR3 covers 12 residues. V shed 6 bases and J shed 6 bases, with 12 bases lying between them. Germline values: CDR1 MNHEY, CDR2 SVGAGI. CDR3: CASRQRMSEQYF. The DNA of the CDR3 is TGTGCCAGCAGACAGCGGATGAGCGAGCAGTACTTC.

J is TRBJ2-1 and V is TRBV27; 9 nucleotides match TRBD2. This CDR3 region has 15 residues. Trimming took 2 bases from V and 5 from J; bases not matched to a gene: 4. Germline V gene lookup returns CDR1 MNHEY and CDR2 SMNVEV (reference sequence). The CDR3 reads CASSLIAGADNEQFF. DNA of the CDR3: TGTGCCAGCAGTTTAATAGCGGGAGCGGACAATGAGCAGTTCTTC.

This chain joins TRBV7-2 and TRBJ1-2; 8 nucleotides align to TRBD1. Germline lookup yields CDR1 SGHTA and CDR2 FQGNSA. This CDR3 comprises 15 residues. V shed 5 bases and J 8 bases; nucleotides not matched to a gene: 13. The CDR3 DNA follows: TGTGCCAGCAGCCCCGGACAGGGACGGGCGCGAGGCTACACCTTC. Its translation is CASSPGQGRARGYTF.

The chain joins TRBV19 to TRBJ2-1, with D unresolved. CDR3 length: 16 residues. V lost 4 bases and J 5 bases, leaving 18 bases between the germline ends. CDR1 is LNHDA, CDR2 SQIVND, per germline (reference sequence). The CDR3 DNA sequence: TGTGCCAGTAGTAATGTGTCAGTGGGGTGGGACAATGAGCAGTTCTTC. Translated: CASSNVSVGWDNEQFF.

The chain uses TRBV6-1 and TRBJ2-3; D not certain. Trimming left V 11 bases short and J 2 bases short, with 17 bases between. The CDR3 totals 14 residues. CDR1 is MNHNS, CDR2 SASEGT, per germline. This CDR3 is CALSYGSLTDTQYF. In DNA, the CDR3 is TGTGCCTTATCCTACGGAAGTCTCACAGATACGCAGTATTTT.

The chain carries TRBV6-5 and TRBJ1-2, with D perhaps TRBD1 (5 bases). Germline values: CDR1 MNHEY, CDR2 SVGAGI. The length of the CDR3 is 14 residues. The V and J ends lost 2 bases and 2 bases respectively, with 9 bases between them. The DNA for the CDR3 is TGTGCCAGCAGTTACAACCGGGGGAACTATGGCTACACCTTC. It is translated as CASSYNRGNYGYTF.

With respect to this clone: A read error may account for a junction end that differs from germline. The genes are TRBV6-1 and TRBJ2-2; a possible D gene is TRBD1 (6 bases). The CDR3 extends over 14 amino acids. Germline lookup yields CDR1 MNHNS and CDR2 SASEGT. The CDR3 DNA reads TGTGCCAGCAGTACAGGGACGAACACCGGGGAGCCGTTTTTT. Its translation is CASSTGTNTGEPFF.

The V gene is TRBV5-1, the J gene TRBJ2-1, with D perhaps matching TRBD2 (6 bases). Trimming cost V 3 bases and J 4 bases, with 17 bases left between them. Germline CDR1 and CDR2: SGHRS and YFSETQ. There are 16 residues in the CDR3. The CDR3 is CASSWGPGAGYNEQFF. The DNA of the CDR3 is TGCGCCAGCAGCTGGGGCCCGGGAGCTGGTTACAATGAGCAGTTCTTC.

The chain combines TRBV28 with TRBJ2-2, with TRBD2 matching 7 bases. With 11 bases clipped from V and 4 bases from J, the junction kept 16 bases outside the gene matches. Per the germline V gene, CDR1 is MDHEN and CDR2 is SYDVKM. This CDR3 has 16 residues. The CDR3 coding sequence is TGTGCCGCGGGAGTCGCGGGTGATGGGGGCACCGGGGAGCTGTTTTTT. It specifies CAAGVAGDGGTGELFF. The full variable domain, completed using reference TRBV28 and TRBJ2-2, is DVKVTQSSRYLVKRTGEKVFLECVQDMDHENMFWYRQDPGLGLRLIYFSYDVKMKEKGDIPEGYSVSREKKERFSLILESASTNQTSMYLCAAGVAGDGGTGELFFGEGSRLTVL.

The rearrangement joins TRBV29-1 to TRBJ2-7; D is undetermined. The CDR3 length is 13 residues. Germline V gene data show CDR1 as SQVTM and CDR2 as ANQGSEA. Trimming cost V 0 bases and J 0 bases, with 6 bases left between them. The CDR3 loop is CSVEEAVSYEQYF. The CDR3 DNA is TGCAGCGTTGAAGAGGCGGTCTCCTACGAGCAGTACTTC.

This clone was seen once. The V call is TRBV15, the J call TRBJ2-1, with TRBD1 matching 9 bases. The CDR3 sequence is 15 residues long. V lost 1 base to trimming and J lost 8 bases; unmatched junction nucleotides: 6. Germline V gives CDR1 LNHNV, CDR2 YYDKDF (reference sequence). The CDR3 sequence: CATSRGTGVRHEQFF. The CDR3 nucleotides are TGTGCCACCAGCAGAGGGACAGGGGTCAGGCATGAGCAGTTCTTC.

The chain joins TRBV5-1 to TRBJ2-1; 9 bases agree with TRBD2. CDR3 length: 16 residues. The germline V gene has CDR1 SGHRS and CDR2 YFSETQ. The V segment lost 4 bases and the J segment 5 bases; nucleotides outside the gene matches: 10. The CDR3 loop reads CASSTLAGGDHNEQFF. CDR3 sequence (DNA): TGCGCCAGCAGCACCTTGGCGGGGGGGGATCACAATGAGCAGTTCTTC.

This sequence joins TRBV15 and TRBJ1-2; 8 bases match TRBD1. The CDR3 has 13 amino acids. V lost 3 bases, J lost 7 bases, and 4 bases stayed unmatched. Germline loops: CDR1 LNHNV, CDR2 YYDKDF (reference sequence). The CDR3 sequence: CATSSRGLGGYTF. DNA for the CDR3: TGTGCCACCAGCAGCAGGGGGCTAGGTGGCTACACCTTC.

The rearrangement links TRBV28 to TRBJ1-4; TRBD1 aligns across 7 bases. CDR3 length: 15 residues. Unmatched junction bases numbered 8, after V lost 2 bases and J lost 8 bases. In germline, CDR1 is MDHEN, CDR2 SYDVKM. This CDR3 reads CASSLGGQGGEKLFF. CDR3 in DNA: TGTGCCAGCAGTTTAGGAGGGCAGGGGGGGGAAAAACTGTTTTTT.

This sequence joins TRBV4-2 and TRBJ1-1; D is ambiguous. The V gene lost 0 bases and the J gene lost 5 bases, with 13 bases spanning the gap. In germline, CDR1 is LGHNA, CDR2 YNFKEQ. This CDR3 has 15 amino acids. CDR3 DNA: TGTGCCAGCAGCCAAGACTGGGCCCTAATAACTGAAGCTTTCTTT. It specifies CASSQDWALITEAFF.

This chain joins TRBV18 and TRBJ1-1; D not resolved. Germline V gives CDR1 KGHSH, CDR2 LQKENI. Trimming cost V 5 bases and J 6 bases, with 10 bases left between them. The CDR3 runs to 12 residues. The CDR3 loop is CASSSALSEAFF. For the CDR3, the DNA is TGTGCCAGCTCATCCGCCCTCTCTGAAGCTTTCTTT.